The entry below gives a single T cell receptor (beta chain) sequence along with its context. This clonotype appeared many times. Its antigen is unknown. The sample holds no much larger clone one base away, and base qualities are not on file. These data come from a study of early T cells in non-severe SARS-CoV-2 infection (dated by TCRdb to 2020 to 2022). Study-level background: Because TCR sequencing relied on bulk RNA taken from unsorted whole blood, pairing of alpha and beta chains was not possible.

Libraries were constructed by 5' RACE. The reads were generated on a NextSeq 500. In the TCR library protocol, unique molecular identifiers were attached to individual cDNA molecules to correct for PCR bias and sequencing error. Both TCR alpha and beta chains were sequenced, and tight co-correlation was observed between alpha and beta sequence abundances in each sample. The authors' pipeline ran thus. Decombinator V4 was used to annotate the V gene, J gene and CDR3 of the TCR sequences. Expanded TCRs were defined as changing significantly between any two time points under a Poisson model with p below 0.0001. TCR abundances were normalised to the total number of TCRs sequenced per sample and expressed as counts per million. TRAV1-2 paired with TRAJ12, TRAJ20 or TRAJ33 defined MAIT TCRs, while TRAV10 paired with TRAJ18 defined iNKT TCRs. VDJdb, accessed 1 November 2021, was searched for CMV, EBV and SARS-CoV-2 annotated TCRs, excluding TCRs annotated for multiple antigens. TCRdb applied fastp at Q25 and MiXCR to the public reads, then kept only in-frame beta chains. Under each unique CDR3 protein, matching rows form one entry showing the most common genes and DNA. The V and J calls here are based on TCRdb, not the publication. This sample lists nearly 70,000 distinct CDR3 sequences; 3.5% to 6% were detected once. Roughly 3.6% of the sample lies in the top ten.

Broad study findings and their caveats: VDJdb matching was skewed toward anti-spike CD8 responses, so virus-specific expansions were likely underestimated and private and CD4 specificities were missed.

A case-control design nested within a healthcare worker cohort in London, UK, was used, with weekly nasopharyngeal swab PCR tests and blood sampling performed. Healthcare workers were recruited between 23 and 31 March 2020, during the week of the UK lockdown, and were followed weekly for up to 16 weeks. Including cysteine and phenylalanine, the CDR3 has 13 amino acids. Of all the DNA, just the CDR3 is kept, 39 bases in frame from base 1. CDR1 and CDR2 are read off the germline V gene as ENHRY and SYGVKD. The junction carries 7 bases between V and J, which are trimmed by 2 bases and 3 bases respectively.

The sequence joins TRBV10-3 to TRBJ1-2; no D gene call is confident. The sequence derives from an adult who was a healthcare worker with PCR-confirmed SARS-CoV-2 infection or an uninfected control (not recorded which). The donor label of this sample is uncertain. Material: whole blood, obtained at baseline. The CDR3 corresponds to CAISEQTYYGYTF. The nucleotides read TGTGCCATCAGTGAGCAAACGTACTATGGCTACACCTTC.